This T cell receptor (beta chain) came from a study of cytomegalovirus exposure and HLA in healthy donors. Turning to the study itself: The platform used for the roughly 110 validation repertoires matched that of the roughly 720 first-cohort repertoires, a later analysis reported. Regarding the study as a whole: Most TCRs appeared rarely, but some public TCRs recurred in many donors. A later analysis found first-cohort TCR clusters tended to co-occur in the 120 validation repertoires.

Trimming took 2 bases from V and 6 from J; bases not matched to a gene: 3. This CDR3 is built from 15 residues. Germline CDR1 is MNHEY and CDR2 is SVGAGI. Sequencing was performed with immunoSEQ multiplex PCR; in TCRdb, only in-frame clones are kept and a portion is missing. The data contain some 65,000 clones, around 95% of them singletons. Notes on this clone: Its specificity is unknown.

Sequenced: PBMCs. The V gene is TRBV6-5, the J gene TRBJ2-1; 11 bases align to TRBD2. This TCR was recovered from a man younger than 35 in good health and CMV-seropositive. The CDR3: CASSYVLAGVNEQFF. The CDR3 nucleotides are TGTGCCAGCAGTTACGTACTAGCGGGAGTCAATGAGCAGTTCTTC.